The rows below give T cell receptor beta chains drawn from one sample of a study of a mutant IDH1 vaccine in newly diagnosed glioma. Using immunoSEQ multiplex PCR, the repertoire was profiled, and TCRdb retains in-frame clones only, with some absent. The table lists tens of thousands of clones, about 83% of them singletons. The material was PBMCs, obtained from a glioma patient treated with radiotherapy, temozolomide or both. These receptors originate from a woman between 40 and 50 years old with glioma. CDR3s leave out the opening cysteine and the closing phenylalanine or tryptophan. A clone size is listed for some rows: how often the clone was seen (once, few, many), or a class if it is expanded.

.	13	TRBV27	TRBJ1-2	ASSLFRGGGYGYT
.	13	TRBV7-2	TRBJ2-1	ASSFTGSSYNEQF
.	14	TRBV5-1	TRBJ1-1	ASSPAGAGANTEAF
.	15	TRBV4-1	TRBJ1-2	ASSQLYSPGQGYGYT
few	12	TRBV5-6	TRBJ1-1	ASSLQGGNTEAF
.	11	TRBV6-5	TRBJ1-2	ASSYQGNYGYT
few	11	TRBV11-3	TRBJ1-5	ASSLDENQPQH
once	10	TRBV2	TRBJ2-5	ASIRGQETQY
.	10	TRBV6-6	TRBJ2-4	ASSYSIRGQY
few	10	TRBV6-6	TRBJ1-6	ASSYGNSPLH